This TCR beta chain was documented in a study of T cell changes during pregnancy in multiple sclerosis. This CDR3 spans 12 amino acids. V was cut by 9 bases and J by 5 bases, with 13 bases left in between. Per germline, CDR1 MRHNA and CDR2 SNTAGT. Measured with immunoSEQ multiplex PCR; TCRdb has only the in-frame clones, and not every one. The sample carries 45,000 to 55,000 clones, over 90% recorded once. The material was peripheral blood, obtained after pregnancy. The TCR originated in a female donor with multiple sclerosis, enrolled in a pregnancy study. This chain uses TRBV6-4 with TRBJ1-1; the D is unclear. For the CDR3, the DNA is TGTGCCAGTAGAGGAGGAACGACTGAAGCTTTCTTT. Translated, it gives CASRGGTTEAFF.